The 16 T cell receptor beta chains reported below all come from one sample, sequenced in a study of T cells after yellow fever vaccination. One entry per CDR3 protein results from TCRdb running MiXCR on the 5' RACE reads. Of roughly 120,000 distinct CDR3 sequences listed, under 8% are singletons. This specimen consisted of CD4+ T cells sorted from PBMCs, obtained approximately 11 days after the first yellow fever vaccination. The receptors derive from a man younger than 35 who received the YFV17D yellow fever vaccine.

This clonotype was detected many times. The gene calls are TRBV5-5 and TRBJ2-7; a weak D match, TRBD2 (6 bases). This CDR3 spans 15 amino acids. Germline-derived CDR1 and CDR2 are SGHKS and YYEKEE (reference sequence). Trimming cost V 0 bases and J 2 bases, with 12 bases left between them. Written as DNA, the CDR3 is TGTGCCAGCAGCTTGGGCGTGGGGGAGGCCTACGAGCAGTACGTC. It codes for CASSLGVGEAYEQYV.

This clonotype was picked up many times. The chain couples TRBV5-1 to TRBJ2-7, with 7 bases fitting TRBD1. Germline V gene data show CDR1 as SGHRS and CDR2 as YFSETQ. Unmatched junction bases numbered 12, after V lost 6 bases and J lost 6 bases. The CDR3 has 14 residues. CDR3 DNA sequence: TGCGCCAGCAAGGAGACGGGGACAGTCCTCGAGCAGTACTTC. The encoded protein is CASKETGTVLEQYF.

This clonotype was seen ten or more times. V is TRBV10-3 and J is TRBJ2-1; no definite D call. In germline, CDR1 is ENHRY, CDR2 SYGVKD. V gave up 7 bases and J gave up 5 bases, with 12 bases separating them. This CDR3 comprises 13 residues. The CDR3 region has the DNA TGTGCCATCAAGTCTGGGGAAAACAATGAGCAGTTCTTC. Translation gives CAIKSGENNEQFF.

In its sample, this clonotype was seen many times. The chain has TRBV28 and TRBJ1-1; 7 bases agree with TRBD1. The length of the CDR3 is 15 residues. CDR1 and CDR2 (germline): MDHEN, SYDVKM. V was clipped by 5 bases and J by 0 bases; unmatched bases: 6. The CDR3 nucleotides are TGTGCCAGCAGTCCCCCCGGGACAGTGAACACTGAAGCTTTCTTT. Its protein product is CASSPPGTVNTEAFF.

This clonotype was recorded at least ten times. The chain uses TRBV7-8 and TRBJ2-7, with D perhaps TRBD2 (5 bases). V was pared by 5 bases and J by 3 bases, with 11 bases between. Germline V CDR1 and CDR2: SGHVS, FQNEAQ. The CDR3 runs 13 residues. CDR3 in amino acids: CASSHSLDYEQYF. CDR3 DNA: TGTGCCAGCAGCCATTCACTAGACTACGAGCAGTACTTC.

This clonotype was detected many times. V and J are TRBV3-1 and TRBJ2-1; 7 bases fit TRBD2. V lost 3 bases, J lost 0 bases, and 8 bases stayed unmatched. Germline V lookup: CDR1 LGHDT, CDR2 YNNKEL (reference sequence). The CDR3 runs to 17 residues. CDR3: CASSQATSVSSYNEQFF. The CDR3 nucleotides are TGTGCCAGCAGCCAGGCTACTAGCGTCAGCTCCTACAATGAGCAGTTCTTC.

At least ten counts were recorded for this clonotype. The V and J genes are TRBV4-2 and TRBJ2-3; 10 bases match TRBD2. The CDR3 totals 17 residues. V lost 1 base, J lost 6 bases, and 10 bases stayed unmatched. The germline V gene has CDR1 LGHNA and CDR2 YNFKEQ. The CDR3 protein is CASSQGSGGALGDTQYF. DNA for the CDR3: TGTGCCAGCAGCCAAGGAAGCGGGGGGGCCTTAGGGGATACGCAGTATTTT.

This clonotype was detected ten times or more. This chain joins TRBV7-2 and TRBJ2-7; possible D gene TRBD1, 6 bases. Germline V gene sequence: CDR1 SGHTA, CDR2 FQGNSA. The germline V and J ends were trimmed by 4 bases and 2 bases, with 12 bases remaining between them. The CDR3 is 14 residues long. The CDR3 DNA reads as TGTGCCAGCAGCTCCACAGGGCCCGCCTACGAGCAGTACTTC. It specifies CASSSTGPAYEQYF.

This clonotype was found many times. V and J are TRBV12-3 or TRBV12-4 and TRBJ2-6; D unresolved. The ends were cut back, 6 bases at V and 0 bases at J, with 3 bases in the middle. This CDR3 is 13 amino acids long. The DNA of the CDR3 is TGTGCCAGCAGCGGCTCTGGGGCCAACGTCCTGACTTTC. It translates to CASSGSGANVLTF.

This clonotype was recorded at least ten times. The chain is built from TRBV10-3 and TRBJ1-5; D gene ambiguous. This CDR3 comprises 14 residues. Germline V lookup: CDR1 ENHRY, CDR2 SYGVKD. Trimming shortened V by 0 bases and J by 4 bases, and 7 bases separated the two germline ends. DNA of the CDR3: TGTGCCATCAGTGAGTCATGGCAGAATCAGCCCCAGCATTTT. It encodes CAISESWQNQPQHF.

This clonotype was detected many times. The CDR3: CASSQPRTANTGELFF. The CDR3 coding sequence is TGCGCCAGCAGCCAACCCCGGACAGCGAACACCGGGGAGCTGTTTTTT. J is TRBJ2-2 and V is TRBV4-3, with D maybe TRBD1 (6 bases). CDR3 length: 16 amino acids. The germline V gene has CDR1 LGHNA and CDR2 YSLEER. V lost 2 bases and J lost 0, with 10 bases in between.

This clonotype was observed at least ten times. The rearrangement joins TRBV12-3 or TRBV12-4 to TRBJ2-2; D ambiguous. The CDR3 sequence is 12 residues long. Trimming pared 5 bases from V and 7 bases from J, leaving 8 bases between. CDR3 sequence (DNA): TGTGCCAGCAGTCTAGAAGGCGGGGAGCTGTTTTTT. This translates into CASSLEGGELFF.

At least ten counts were recorded for this clonotype. The J gene is TRBJ1-1, the V gene TRBV12-3 or TRBV12-4; the D gene is possibly TRBD1 (5 bases). V gave up 6 bases and J gave up 0 bases, with 14 bases separating them. This CDR3 is 15 amino acids long. CDR3 DNA sequence: TGTGCCAGCAGGGGTTCGGGGGACGTGAACACTGAAGCTTTCTTT. Translating gives CASRGSGDVNTEAFF.

Of note for this clonotype: A read error is possible here, since a much larger clone lies one base away. The chain recombines TRBV12-3 or TRBV12-4 with TRBJ1-1; no clear D. This CDR3 is built from 14 residues. Trimming shortened V by 4 bases and J by 0 bases, and 9 bases separated the two germline ends. The CDR3 sequence: CASSSRRLNTEAFF. The CDR3 nucleotides read TGTGCCAGCAGTTCTCGACGGTTGAACACTGAAGCTTTCTTT.

This clonotype was seen repeatedly, ten times or more. The V gene is TRBV12-5, the J gene TRBJ2-3; 7 bases are shared with TRBD1. The J segment lost 4 bases and the V segment lost 7 bases, leaving 8 bases of the junction unmatched. Germline assignment: CDR1 LGHNT and CDR2 FRNRAP. This CDR3 has 14 residues. CDR3 coding DNA: TGTGCTAGTGTTATTGACAGGGCCGCAGATACGCAGTATTTT. Encoded protein: CASVIDRAADTQYF.

Many counts were recorded for this clonotype. The genes are TRBV28 and TRBJ2-7; D is unclear. Trimming pared 5 bases from V and 0 bases from J, leaving 8 bases between. Per the germline V gene, CDR1 is MDHEN and CDR2 is SYDVKM. The CDR3 totals 13 residues. The CDR3, as DNA: TGTGCCAGCAGTCCACAGAGCTCCTACGAGCAGTACGTC. Its translation: CASSPQSSYEQYV.